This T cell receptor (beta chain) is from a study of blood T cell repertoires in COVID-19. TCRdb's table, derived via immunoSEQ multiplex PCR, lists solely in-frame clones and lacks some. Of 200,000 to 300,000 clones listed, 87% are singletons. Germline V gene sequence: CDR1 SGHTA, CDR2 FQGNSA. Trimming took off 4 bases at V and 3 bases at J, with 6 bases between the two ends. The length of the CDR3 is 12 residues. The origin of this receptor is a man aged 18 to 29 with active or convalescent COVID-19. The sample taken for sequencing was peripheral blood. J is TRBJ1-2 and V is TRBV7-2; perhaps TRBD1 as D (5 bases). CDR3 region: CASSSGDYGYTF. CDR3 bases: TGTGCCAGCAGCTCGGGGGACTATGGCTACACCTTC.